The present entry profiles one T cell receptor beta chain with its context. Its antigen remains undetermined. Base qualities are not at hand, and no much larger clone is one base apart. Ficoll-Paque density gradient centrifugation was the method used to isolate PBMCs. This specimen comes from a study of T-cell memory formation after mild COVID-19 (dated by TCRdb to the early 2020s). For the wider study: Most TCR sequence clusters were specific to one of the two donors. In two donors, T-cell clones that expanded and contracted after mild COVID-19 were followed by sequencing TCRalpha and TCRbeta repertoires longitudinally. The cohort was made up of two young adult volunteers, one female and one male, who were previously healthy.

Sequencing was performed on an Illumina NovaSeq 6000. Using 5'RACE with constant-segment primers, TCRalpha and TCRbeta cDNA libraries were constructed, with sample barcodes and unique molecular identifiers added in the process. RNA was extracted from every sample with Trizol reagent. The libraries were amplified in two PCR steps, and the second step added a second sample barcode and Illumina TruSeq adapters. The libraries were sequenced on an Illumina NovaSeq using 2 x 150 bp paired-end reads. In the source study's methods: With migec v1.2.7, reads were demultiplexed and then collapsed into UMI-guided consensus sequences. Using mixcr v2.1.11, the UMI consensuses were aligned to TRA and TRB V and J templates and assembled into clonotypes. A clonotype was counted as expanded or contracted only when both edgeR and NoisET called the clonotype significant, with the noise models trained on biological replicates. For edgeR calls, the cutoffs were a false discovery rate-adjusted p below 0.01 and a log2 fold-change threshold of 1. As an exploratory analysis of dynamics, max-normalized trajectories of the 1000 most abundant clonotypes were examined with PCA combined with hierarchical clustering. Each responding clone was given a CD4 or CD8 phenotype based on the CD4+ and CD8+ repertoires, which had been sequenced separately. TCRdb reprocessing: public reads trimmed at Q25 with fastp, clones called with MiXCR, in-frame beta chains kept. Each entry is one CDR3 protein sequence, shown with its most common DNA and genes. These V and J calls rely on TCRdb rather than the paper's analysis. This sample holds roughly 150,000 distinct CDR3 sequences; about 14% were observed only once. The top ten clonotypes cover less than 15% of the sample.

Here is what the overall study found, with its caveats: Whether the second-wave clones peaking on day 37 were SARS-CoV-2 specific was not confirmed. The detection of some responding clones in pre-infection memory suggests that pre-existing cross-reactive memory T cells joined the SARS-CoV-2 response. The study included only a couple of mild cases, and larger cohorts that include severe cases with pre-infection samples were judged to be necessary. Balanced CD4/CD8 phenotypes were observed for clones contracting from day 15 to 85, whereas a bias towards CD4+ was observed for a second wave of clones expanding from day 15 to 37. Contracting CD4+ clones turned up mainly in the CM and EM memory subsets, whereas EMRA was where CD8+ clones were enriched.

There are 14 amino acids in the CDR3, from cysteine to phenylalanine inclusive. CDR3 DNA is the only sequence kept; it has 42 bases, read in frame from the first base. The germline V gene supplies CDR1 SGHTA and CDR2 FQGTGA. Trimming removed 5 bases from V and 5 bases from J; the gene matches leave 8 bases unexplained. This receptor was taken from an adult woman who had mild COVID-19 (a few samples of this study predate the infection). The sample titles of this study are shuffled in the database, so cell type and time point are left out; the donor was told from shared clones. This sequence uses TRBV7-3 and TRBJ2-7, and 8 bases in between align with TRBD2. Material: PBMCs or a T cell subset sorted from them (not recorded which). The CDR3 region reads CASSLTSGGHEQYF. In nucleotides, the sequence is TGTGCCAGCAGCCTTACTAGCGGAGGCCACGAGCAGTACTTC.